A single sample gave rise to the 12 T cell receptor beta chains below, sequenced in a study of identifying expanded T cells in peripheral blood. Data came from immunoSEQ multiplex PCR; TCRdb stores just in-frame clones and leaves some out. Of approximately 81,000 clones in the sample, 84% were seen once. The sequenced sample consisted of blood. These receptors all stem from a person between 18 and 75 years old in good health.

This clone was observed a single time. The chain couples TRBV7-8 to TRBJ1-3, with D possibly being TRBD1 (5 bases). This CDR3 region has 15 residues. V lost 5 bases, J lost 0 bases, and 11 bases lay in between. In germline, CDR1 is SGHVS, CDR2 FQNEAQ. In nucleotides, the CDR3 is TGTGCCAGCAGCCAACAGGTGACCTCTGGAAACACCATATATTTT. The encoded protein is CASSQQVTSGNTIYF.

The chain recombines TRBV28 with TRBJ1-5, with D hard to call. The CDR3 spans 13 residues. The germline V and J ends were trimmed by 6 bases and 0 bases, with 6 bases remaining between them. Germline CDR1 and CDR2: MDHEN and SYDVKM. CDR3 region: CASSVNSNQPQHF. The DNA for the CDR3 is TGTGCCAGCAGCGTCAATAGCAATCAGCCCCAGCATTTT.

Here the CDR3 reads CASSLPGTVIRYGYTF. Here the CDR3 DNA reads TGTGCCAGCAGCCTACCCGGGACAGTCATCCGCTATGGCTACACCTTC. This chain connects TRBV28 to TRBJ1-2, with 7 bases identical to TRBD1. CDR1 and CDR2 (germline): MDHEN, SYDVKM. The junction had 14 bases not matched to a gene; V was cut back by 6 bases and J by 4 bases. This CDR3 region has 16 residues.

The gene calls are TRBV7-2 and TRBJ1-1; D is ambiguous. Germline V gene data show CDR1 as SGHTA and CDR2 as FQGNSA. The CDR3 loop spans 11 amino acids. Deletions cut 2 bases from V and 6 bases from J, with 4 bases between. CDR3: CASSLRAEAFF. Written as DNA, the CDR3 is TGTGCCAGCAGCTTAAGGGCTGAAGCTTTCTTT. The whole variable domain, filled in from reference TRBV7-2 and TRBJ1-1, reads GAGVSQSPSNKVTEKGKDVELRCDPISGHTALYWYRQSLGQGLEFLIYFQGNSAPDKSGLPSDRFSAERTGGSVSTLTIQRTQQEDSAVYLCASSLRAEAFFGQGTRLTVV.

The V call is TRBV2, the J call TRBJ2-2; unclear D gene. V gave up 4 bases and J gave up 2 bases, with 14 bases separating them. The CDR3 runs to 16 residues. CDR1 is SNHLY and CDR2 is FYNNEI in the germline V gene. The CDR3 loop is CASSARRAVNTGELFF. DNA of the CDR3: TGTGCCAGCAGTGCCCGTCGGGCAGTAAACACCGGGGAGCTGTTTTTT.

This chain connects TRBV7-8 to TRBJ2-7, with 7 bases that match TRBD1. CDR3 length: 13 amino acids. The ends lost 4 bases at V and 13 bases at J; junction bases unmatched: 13. Germline CDR1 and CDR2: SGHVS and FQNEAQ. The CDR3 nucleotides are TGTGCCAGCAGCTCCCCGAGGTCGGGACAGTTTTACTTC. Translated, it gives CASSSPRSGQFYF.

The rearrangement links TRBV28 to TRBJ2-4; D uncertain. V gave up 1 base and J gave up 0 bases, with 13 bases separating them. The CDR3 has 17 residues. Germline CDR1 is MDHEN and CDR2 is SYDVKM. The CDR3 coding sequence is TGTGCCAGCAGTTTATTTTCGACCGTGGAAGCCAAAAACATTCAGTACTTC. Translated, it gives CASSLFSTVEAKNIQYF.

This chain uses TRBV4-3 with TRBJ2-5; 9 nucleotides match TRBD1. Per germline, CDR1 LGHNA and CDR2 YSLEER. V gave up 0 bases and J gave up 2 bases; unmatched junction bases: 1. The CDR3 consists of 15 residues. The CDR3 DNA reads TGCGCCAGCAGCCAAGAGGACAGGGGACAAGAGACCCAGTACTTC. Translated: CASSQEDRGQETQYF.

The rearrangement links TRBV5-1 to TRBJ1-6; D remains unclear. This CDR3 region has 14 residues. Germline CDR1 and CDR2: SGHRS and YFSETQ. V was shortened by 0 bases and J by 7 bases, with 8 bases between the two germline ends. The CDR3 protein is CASSLGQLNSPLHF. CDR3 coding DNA: TGCGCCAGCAGCTTGGGACAACTAAATTCACCCCTCCACTTT.

The chain employs TRBV13 and TRBJ2-1; no reliable D call. CDR1 PRHDT and CDR2 FYEKMQ come from the germline V gene (reference sequence). This CDR3 region has 18 residues. Between the trimmed V and J ends, which lost 4 bases and 5 bases, there was a span of 24 bases. The CDR3 is CASSSGLSFSGVNNEQFF. In DNA, the CDR3 is TGTGCCAGCAGCTCCGGCTTATCGTTTTCAGGAGTGAACAATGAGCAGTTCTTC.

The V gene is TRBV6-6, the J gene TRBJ2-7; a weak D match, TRBD1 (6 bases). V lost 6 bases to trimming and J lost 5 bases, with 17 bases between them. The CDR3 totals 14 residues. Germline lookup yields CDR1 MNHNY and CDR2 SVGAGI (reference sequence). CDR3 region: CASSQRLSGDEQYF. The CDR3 bases are TGTGCCAGCAGCCAAAGGTTGTCAGGGGACGAGCAGTACTTC.

The chain has TRBV4-1 and TRBJ2-1, with 9 bases identical to TRBD2. This CDR3 spans 16 amino acids. J lost 6 bases, V lost 3 bases, and 9 bases had no gene match. Germline V CDR1 and CDR2: MGHRA, YSYEKL. The CDR3 DNA sequence: TGCGCCAGCAGCCAGTTGGGGGGACTAGCCCGCAATGAGCAGTTCTTC. It translates to CASSQLGGLARNEQFF.